This T cell receptor beta chain emerged from a study of Graves' ophthalmopathy and Graves' hyperthyroidism listed by TCRdb under 2018. About the study as a whole: Peripheral blood was collected before any treatment was given, at the time of initial diagnosis. Following sampling, methimazole starting at 30 mg daily was administered to hyperthyroidism patients, and high-dose intravenous methylprednisolone was administered to ophthalmopathy patients. The 100 or so discovery patients were divided at random into training and test sets in a 7:3 ratio. To explore V-J signatures that separate ophthalmopathy from hyperthyroidism, a discovery set of 100 patients was enrolled, consisting of approximately 45 with ophthalmopathy and about 60 with stable hyperthyroidism. In over five hyperthyroidism patients, T-cell repertoires of thyroid tissue and blood were compared. To tell Graves' ophthalmopathy apart from Graves' hyperthyroidism, and to predict which patients would progress to ophthalmopathy, the study relied on TCR beta repertoire signatures. In total, 135 blood samples were TCR-sequenced: 43 ophthalmopathy, roughly 80 hyperthyroidism and approximately 17 hyperthyroidism-to-ophthalmopathy patients. The independent validation cohort included 18 to 20 hyperthyroidism patients plus 17 patients who later progressed from hyperthyroidism to ophthalmopathy.

A patient counted as having stable hyperthyroidism if there was no progression to ophthalmopathy within 18 months of follow-up. Hyperthyroidism patients were newly diagnosed, were aged 18 to 65 years, and had a disease duration under 2 months. Patients with other autoimmune diseases, uncontrolled infections, pregnancy or lactation were excluded. Clinical symptoms, serum thyroxine, TRAb, thyroid ultrasound and orbital computed tomography were used for diagnosis. PBMCs were isolated from about 10 ml of fresh peripheral blood by Ficoll-Paque density gradient centrifugation. Total RNA was extracted using Trizol reagent, and RNA quality was checked on an Agilent 2100 Bioanalyzer. This clonotype was seen repeatedly, ten times or more. Its antigen remains undetermined. Per-nucleotide qualities are absent, and no much larger clonotype sits a single base away. From cysteine to phenylalanine, the CDR3 is 16 amino acids long. Solely the CDR3 DNA is kept, with 48 bases framed from the first base. V loses 4 bases at its end and J loses 1 base; junction bases beyond the gene matches: 5. CDR1 DFQATT and CDR2 SNEGSKA are derived from the germline V gene (reference sequence).

Paper-wide results and their limitations: In validation, the model predicted ophthalmopathy progression with about 71% sensitivity and approximately 75% specificity; more than ten predicted patients were CT-confirmed with GO in a median of approximately six months. Sample size was not predetermined statistically, and investigators were not blinded to group allocation. Most expanded thyroid clonotypes with a frequency above 0.001 also appeared in blood, which suggests that blood repertoires may reflect the immune response in the thyroid. In cross-validation, the 13-signature model distinguished ophthalmopathy from stable hyperthyroidism with approximately 88% sensitivity and roughly 81% specificity, and in the test set the corresponding values were about 80% and 75%.

For repertoire sequencing, TCR beta CDR3 regions were amplified from RNA transcripts. A first-round RT-PCR used HTBI primers with the Qiagen OneStep RT-PCR kit, followed by a second-round multiplex PCR, size selection and purification. The libraries underwent paired-end sequencing with 100 bp reads on an Illumina HiSeq2000. The original methods were these. SOAPnuke was used to process the reads, removing any read that contained adapters or uncalled bases, had a mean Phred below 15, or lacked an exact match to the constant primer or identifier. High-quality paired reads were merged with COPE v1.2.5. Each unique nucleotide sequence was treated as a clonotype, and MiTCR v1.1 was used to align the clonotypes to the IMGT TRB V, D and J references. The analysis was limited to V-J combinations with a frequency above 0.0001, which together covered more than 99% of repertoires. For each V-J combination, a TCR clonal expansion and chaos score was defined as the ratio of F50 clonal expansion to chaos observed in the TCRdist matrix. Welch's t-statistics and random forest were used to reduce the features to 10 to 15 V-J combinations, which were then used as input to a naive Bayes classifier. Thyroid-blood repertoire similarity was quantified with the Morisita-Horn index. In-frame beta chains were kept once TCRdb had trimmed the public reads at Q25 with fastp and called clones with MiXCR. Under each unique CDR3 protein, matching rows form one entry showing the most common genes and DNA. The V and J calls and clone size come from TCRdb's table, not from the authors' own analysis. Within this sample are hundreds of thousands of distinct CDR3 sequences, with 22% of them counted one time only. The top ten clonotypes cover approximately 7% of the sample.

The sample comprised peripheral blood. The TCR comes from a woman between 18 and 30 years old with stable Graves' hyperthyroidism. Some clones in this sample may be carry-over from other donors' samples. Donor details come from another sample of the same person, matched by shared clones. Recombination joined TRBV20-1 with TRBJ2-6; the central 9 bases match TRBD1. The DNA reads TGCAGTGCTAAGGGACAGGGAGGATCTGGGGCCAACGTCCTGACTTTC. Its protein is CSAKGQGGSGANVLTF.